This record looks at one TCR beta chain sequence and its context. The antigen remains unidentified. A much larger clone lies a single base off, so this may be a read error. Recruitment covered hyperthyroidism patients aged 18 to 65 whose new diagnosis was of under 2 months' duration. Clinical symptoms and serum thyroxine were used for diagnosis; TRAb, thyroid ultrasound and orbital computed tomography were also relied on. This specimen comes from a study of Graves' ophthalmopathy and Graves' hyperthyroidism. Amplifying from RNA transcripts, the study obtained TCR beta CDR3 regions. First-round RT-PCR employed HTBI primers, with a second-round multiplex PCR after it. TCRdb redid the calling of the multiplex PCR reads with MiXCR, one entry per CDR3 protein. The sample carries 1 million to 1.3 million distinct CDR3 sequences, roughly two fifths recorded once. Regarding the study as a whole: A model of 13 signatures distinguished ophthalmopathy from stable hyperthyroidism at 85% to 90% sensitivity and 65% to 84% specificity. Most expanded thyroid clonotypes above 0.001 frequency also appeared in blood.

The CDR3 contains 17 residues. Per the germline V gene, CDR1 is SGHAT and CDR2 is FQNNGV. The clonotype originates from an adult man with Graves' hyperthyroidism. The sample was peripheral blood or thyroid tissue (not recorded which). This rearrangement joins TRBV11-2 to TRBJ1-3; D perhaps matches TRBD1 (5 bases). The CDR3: CAGSLRRGRGSGNTIYF. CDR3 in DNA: TGTGCCGGCAGCTTGAGGAGGGGTCGTGGCTCTGGAAACACCATATATTTT.